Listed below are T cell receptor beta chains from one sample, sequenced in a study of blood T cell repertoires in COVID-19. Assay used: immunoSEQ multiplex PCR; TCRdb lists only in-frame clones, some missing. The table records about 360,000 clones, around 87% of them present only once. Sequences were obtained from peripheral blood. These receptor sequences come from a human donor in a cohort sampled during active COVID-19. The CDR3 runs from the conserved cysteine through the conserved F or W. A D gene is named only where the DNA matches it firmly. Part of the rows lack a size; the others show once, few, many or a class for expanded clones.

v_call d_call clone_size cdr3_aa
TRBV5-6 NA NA CASSLDRQESYEQYF
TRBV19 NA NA CASSGVGDQPQHF
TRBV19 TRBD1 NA CASSEGANTEAFF
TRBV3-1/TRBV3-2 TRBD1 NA CASSQGRTGGSGYTF
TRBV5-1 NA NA CASSLAAGQGMAEAFF
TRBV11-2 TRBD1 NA CASSNVRGHSPLHF
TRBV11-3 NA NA CASSSSRRTGELFF
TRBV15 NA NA CATSRNPREGSTEAFF
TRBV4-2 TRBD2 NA CASSQVEGSGTEQYF
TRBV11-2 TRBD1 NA CASSFGQGAWGTGELFF
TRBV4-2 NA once CASRGGRETQYF
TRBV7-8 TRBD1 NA CASSLAQGVGGNTIYF
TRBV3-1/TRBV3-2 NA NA CASSRPGDEKLFF
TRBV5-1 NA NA CASSPLGGGSGEQFF
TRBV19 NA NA CASRPGLNTGELFF
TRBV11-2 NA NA CASSAHLGGGEKLFF
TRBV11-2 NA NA CASSSGQTIYGYTF
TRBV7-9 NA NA CASSSRRGSGNTIYF
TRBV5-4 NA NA CASSLGGLQYF
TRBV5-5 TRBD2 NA CASSLSVTSGRADGTGELFF
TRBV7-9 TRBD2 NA CASSYPIAGVQETQYF
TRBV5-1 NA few CASSSGPGMAYEQYF
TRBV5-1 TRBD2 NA CASSPRLGASGRGNEQFF
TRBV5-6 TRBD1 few CASSLDRGQPQHF
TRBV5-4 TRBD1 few CATRQGNTGELFF
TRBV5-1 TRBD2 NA CASSSSGTSGQETQYF
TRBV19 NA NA CASSIDRIYSNQPQHF
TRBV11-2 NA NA CASSLSWESYNEQFF
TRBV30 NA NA CAWRRRDEQFF
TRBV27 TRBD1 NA CASSLLGQGVGIGSPLHF
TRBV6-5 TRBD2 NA CASRASGGGETQYF
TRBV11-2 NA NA CASSPGKDGWTRHTEAFF
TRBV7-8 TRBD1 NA CASSTGEQTGELFF
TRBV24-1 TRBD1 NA CATSDSLTGGGFNEQFF
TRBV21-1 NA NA CASSKNWGTGTSGGNTDTQYF
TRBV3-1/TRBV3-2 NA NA CASRPDSVGDTQYF
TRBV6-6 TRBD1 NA CASGQGRSNSGNTIYF
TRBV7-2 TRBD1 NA CASSFDRGSYEQYF
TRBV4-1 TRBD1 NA CASSQDRGLGVSYTF
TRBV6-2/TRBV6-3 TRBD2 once CASSRRGSQETQYF
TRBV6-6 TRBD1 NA CASSSRGQGHQPQHF
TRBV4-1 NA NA CASSPGGIGNEQFF
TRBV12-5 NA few CASGLVVMGGGFEPQHF
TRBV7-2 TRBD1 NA CASSRLTGTGIGYTF
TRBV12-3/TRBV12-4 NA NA CASIRGFDTEAFF
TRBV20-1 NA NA CSAPGDTEAFF
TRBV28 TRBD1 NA CASSLVGTELYGYTF
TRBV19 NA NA CASSADTGELFF
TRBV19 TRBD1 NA CASKKDRGFQPQHF
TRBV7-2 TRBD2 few CASSFGTNEQYF
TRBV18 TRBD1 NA CASSPTGRNQPQHF
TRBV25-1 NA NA CASSLAGRPSTDTQYF
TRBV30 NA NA CAWSVLESVGYTF
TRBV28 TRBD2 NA CASSLRLAGGKSSTDTQYF
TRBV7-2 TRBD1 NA CASSLAGTGVNYGYTF
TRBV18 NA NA CASSPPAGVAGLLF
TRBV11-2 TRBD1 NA CASSWDRWVNYEQYF
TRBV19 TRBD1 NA CASSNPGQGGMNTEAFF
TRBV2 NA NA CASSEGLSSGNTIYF